This T cell receptor beta chain was recorded in a study of T-cell reconstitution after alpha-beta-depleted transplantation in children. Unique molecular identifiers were incorporated when the TCRbeta library was constructed. One entry per CDR3 protein, called by TCRdb with MiXCR from the PCR reads. The table records hundreds of thousands of distinct CDR3 sequences, 15% to 20% of them present only once. This CDR3 spans 14 amino acids. Deletions cut 9 bases from V and 2 bases from J, with 12 bases between. Per germline, CDR1 KGHDR and CDR2 SFDVKD. The chain couples TRBV24-1 to TRBJ2-2; D is possibly TRBD1 (7 bases). The receptor comes from a human donor who donated a stem cell graft to a child with acute lymphoblastic leukemia. This sample comprised PBMCs from the stem cell graft donor, obtained from the stem cell graft. The CDR3 DNA reads TGTGCCACCCGCGGGACAGAAAACACCGGGGAGCTGTTTTTT. Its translation: CATRGTENTGELFF.